One sample yielded the 24 T cell receptor beta chains listed below, sequenced in a study of radiotherapy plus CTLA-4 blockade in lung cancer. Produced via immunoSEQ multiplex PCR; TCRdb's table is partial and in-frame only. This sample has more than 75,000 clones, with roughly 80% found just once. Sequencing used peripheral blood, obtained from a patient treated with radiotherapy plus ipilimumab. The origin of the receptors is a human donor with non-small cell lung cancer that progressed on radiotherapy plus ipilimumab.

In this sample, this clone turned up a few times. The rearrangement uses TRBV28 and TRBJ2-2; D is possibly TRBD1 (6 bases). Germline CDR1 MDHEN, CDR2 SYDVKM. Trimming left V 3 bases short and J 1 base short, with 6 bases between. This CDR3 comprises 14 residues. The CDR3 DNA follows: TGTGCCAGCAGTTTGACAGGGAACACCGGGGAGCTGTTTTTT. It encodes CASSLTGNTGELFF.

The chain uses TRBV9 and TRBJ2-5; perhaps D is TRBD1 or TRBD2 (6 bases each). V was cut by 0 bases and J by 1 base, with 7 bases left in between. Germline values: CDR1 SGDLS, CDR2 YYNGEE. The CDR3 is made up of 14 amino acids. This CDR3 reads CASSVGGAQETQYF. Here the CDR3 DNA reads TGTGCCAGCAGCGTAGGGGGGGCCCAAGAGACCCAGTACTTC.

The V and J genes are TRBV9 and TRBJ1-4, with D tentatively TRBD1 (5 bases). The CDR3 extends over 15 amino acids. V lost 0 bases and J lost 10, with 16 bases in between. Germline V lookup: CDR1 SGDLS, CDR2 YYNGEE. CDR3 sequence (DNA): TGTGCCAGCAGCGTAGGCGGGACGGGGGGAGGAAAACTGTTTTTT. Protein product: CASSVGGTGGGKLFF.

The V gene is TRBV7-2, the J gene TRBJ2-5; D call uncertain. In germline, CDR1 is SGHTA, CDR2 FQGNSA. The V gene lost 4 bases and the J gene lost 5 bases, with 11 bases spanning the gap. The CDR3 sequence is 13 residues long. CDR3 sequence (DNA): TGTGCCAGCAGCTCCCGGGTCCGGGAGACCCAGTACTTC. Encoded protein: CASSSRVRETQYF.

V and J are TRBV7-6 and TRBJ2-7; TRBD2 matches 10 bases. Germline V lookup: CDR1 SGHVS, CDR2 FNYEAQ. Trimming took 5 bases from V and 3 from J; bases not matched to a gene: 13. This CDR3 is built from 17 residues. DNA of the CDR3: TGTGCCAGCAGCCTCTACTCGACTAGCGGGCGGAACTACGAGCAGTACTTC. Translation gives CASSLYSTSGRNYEQYF.

The V call is TRBV6-6, the J call TRBJ1-1; 11 bases are shared with TRBD1. The trim removed 1 base at V and 7 bases at J, leaving 5 bases unmatched. The CDR3 contains 15 residues. The germline V gene encodes CDR1 MNHNY and CDR2 SVGAGI (reference sequence). CDR3 in amino acids: CASSYWTGGVSEAFF. The CDR3 DNA reads as TGTGCCAGCAGTTACTGGACAGGGGGCGTCAGTGAAGCTTTCTTT.

J is TRBJ2-4 and V is TRBV6-5; TRBD1 aligns across 7 bases. The V segment lost 7 bases and the J segment 6 bases; nucleotides outside the gene matches: 9. The length of the CDR3 is 14 residues. Germline values: CDR1 MNHEY, CDR2 SVGAGI. The CDR3 DNA reads as TGTGCCAGCATTCAGAACAGGGGTGGAAACATTCAGTACTTC. This translates into CASIQNRGGNIQYF.

The chain has TRBV2 and TRBJ2-7; 8 bases agree with TRBD2. The CDR3 loop spans 13 amino acids. The germline CDR1 and CDR2 sequences are SNHLY and FYNNEI. V lost 10 bases to trimming and J lost 2 bases; unmatched junction nucleotides: 7. Written as DNA, the CDR3 is TGTGCCACCTCGACTAGCGAGACCTACGAGCAGTACTTC. It is translated as CATSTSETYEQYF.

This clone occurred a few times. The chain has TRBV5-6 and TRBJ1-1; no clear D gene. CDR1 is SGHDT, CDR2 YYEEEE, per germline. CDR3 length: 11 residues. With 2 bases removed from V and 7 bases from J, the gap between germline ends came to 6 bases. The CDR3 region has the DNA TGTGCCAGCAGCTTTGGCAGTGAAGCTTTCTTT. It yields the protein CASSFGSEAFF.

J is TRBJ2-3 and V is TRBV30, with a tentative D call TRBD1 (6 bases). In germline, CDR1 is GTSNPN, CDR2 SVGIG (reference sequence). The CDR3 runs 12 residues. The germline V and J ends were trimmed by 0 bases and 5 bases, with 6 bases remaining between them. This chain's CDR3 is CAWSVQGDTQYF. The DNA for the CDR3 is TGTGCCTGGAGTGTACAGGGAGATACGCAGTATTTT.

About this clone itself: Compared with germline, one end of the junction differs, possibly owing to a read error. V gene TRBV6-1 combines with J gene TRBJ2-7, with 7 bases lining up with TRBD2. CDR3 length equals 11 residues. Germline assignment: CDR1 MNHNS and CDR2 SASEGT. The CDR3 DNA follows: TGTGCCAGCAGTGAATGGGGGGGTCTCTTCTTC. Translation: CASSEWGGLFF.

The V and J genes are TRBV5-8 and TRBJ2-7; D not certain. The germline gives CDR1 SGHTS, CDR2 YDEGEE. Between the trimmed V and J ends, which lost 0 bases and 6 bases, there was a span of 10 bases. This CDR3 contains 13 residues. Here the CDR3 reads CASSLVSGAEQYF. Here the CDR3 DNA reads TGTGCCAGCAGCTTGGTGTCGGGTGCCGAGCAGTACTTC.

The genes are TRBV6-5 and TRBJ1-2, with 10 positions matching TRBD1. This CDR3 has 15 amino acids. V gave up 5 bases and J gave up 5 bases; unmatched junction bases: 8. The germline V gene encodes CDR1 MNHEY and CDR2 SVGAGI. The CDR3 is CASSLYPGQGYGYTF. CDR3 DNA sequence: TGTGCCAGCAGTCTCTATCCGGGACAGGGGTATGGCTACACCTTC.

The chain carries TRBV7-9 and TRBJ1-1; D call uncertain. CDR1 SEHNR and CDR2 FQNEAQ come from the germline V gene (reference sequence). V dropped 5 bases and J dropped 3 bases, with 19 bases sitting between them. The CDR3 runs 16 residues. The CDR3 here is CASSPTVGYGDTEAFF. In DNA, the CDR3 is TGTGCCAGCAGCCCGACTGTCGGGTACGGCGACACTGAAGCTTTCTTT.

This sequence joins TRBV25-1 and TRBJ2-5; no clear D gene. Germline lookup yields CDR1 MGHDK and CDR2 SYGVNS. The V gene lost 1 base and the J gene lost 3 bases, with 9 bases spanning the gap. This CDR3 is 14 amino acids long. CDR3 protein: CASSESGPKETQYF. The CDR3 nucleotides are TGTGCCAGCAGTGAATCAGGACCTAAAGAGACCCAGTACTTC.

The chain couples TRBV20-1 to TRBJ2-5; no definite D call. V was shortened by 3 bases and J by 3 bases, with 2 bases between the two germline ends. CDR3 length: 10 amino acids. Germline assignment: CDR1 DFQATT and CDR2 SNEGSKA (reference sequence). The CDR3 DNA reads TGCAGTGCTAGTGAAGAGACCCAGTACTTC. Its translation: CSASEETQYF.

This rearrangement joins TRBV10-1 to TRBJ2-7; 7 nucleotides line up with TRBD1. Losses at the gene ends were 4 bases for V and 3 bases for J; bases not matched to a gene: 3. CDR1 is WNHNN, CDR2 SYGVQD, per germline (reference sequence). This CDR3 is 13 amino acids long. CDR3 protein: CASSGAGGYEQYF. CDR3 sequence (DNA): TGCGCCAGCAGTGGAGCAGGGGGCTACGAGCAGTACTTC.

This chain uses TRBV4-1 with TRBJ2-1, with 8 bases lining up with TRBD2. CDR3 length equals 16 residues. CDR1 MGHRA and CDR2 YSYEKL come from the germline V gene. Trimming at V came to 1 base and at J to 13 bases, leaving 15 bases not matched to a gene. The CDR3 DNA reads TGCGCCAGCAGCCAAGTCATAGCGGGACGTACTCCAGAACAGTTCTTC. Translation gives CASSQVIAGRTPEQFF.

The chain couples TRBV27 to TRBJ1-4; D is possibly TRBD1 (6 bases). V was clipped by 5 bases and J by 4 bases, with 14 bases between them. From germline, CDR1 is MNHEY and CDR2 SMNVEV (reference sequence). The CDR3 runs to 15 residues. CDR3: CASSRWGADNEKLFF. The CDR3, as DNA: TGTGCCAGCAGTAGGTGGGGGGCGGATAATGAAAAACTGTTTTTT.

The sample holds a few counts of this clone. The rearrangement joins TRBV4-1 to TRBJ2-7, with 7 bases identical to TRBD2. J gave up 2 bases and V 1 base, and 8 bases lay outside the gene matches. The CDR3 loop spans 16 amino acids. Germline CDR1 MGHRA, CDR2 YSYEKL. CDR3 in DNA: TGCGCCAGCAGCCAAGGTGATGGCGGGAGAACCTACGAGCAGTACTTC. Translation gives CASSQGDGGRTYEQYF.

The chain uses TRBV9 and TRBJ2-7; 9 nucleotides line up with TRBD2. With V trimmed by 3 bases and J by 3 bases, 7 bases remained unmatched. From germline, CDR1 is SGDLS and CDR2 YYNGEE. The CDR3 spans 15 residues. The CDR3, as DNA: TGTGCCAGCAGCGCCTCTTATAGCGGGGGCTACGAGCAGTACTTC. It encodes CASSASYSGGYEQYF.

The V and J genes are TRBV7-8 and TRBJ2-7; 9 bases align to TRBD2. CDR1 is SGHVS, CDR2 FQNEAQ, per germline. The junction had 2 bases not matched to a gene; V was cut back by 2 bases and J by 3 bases. The length of the CDR3 is 14 residues. CDR3 nucleotide sequence: TGTGCCAGCAGCTTACGTAGCGGGAGCTACGAGCAGTACGTC. It translates to CASSLRSGSYEQYV.

This chain joins TRBV10-2 and TRBJ2-2; TRBD1 might be the D (5 bases). Germline lookup yields CDR1 WSHSY and CDR2 SAAADI. The CDR3 length is 13 residues. The V end was cut by 3 bases, the J end by 6 bases, with 8 bases between. The DNA for the CDR3 is TGCGCCAGCAGTGAATTAGGGGCCGGGGAGCTGTTTTTT. Translation: CASSELGAGELFF.

CDR3 in amino acids: CASSLEGSTGELFF. CDR3 bases: TGTGCCAGCAGCTTGGAGGGGAGCACCGGGGAGCTGTTTTTT. The rearrangement links TRBV5-6 to TRBJ2-2; D is tentatively TRBD1 or TRBD2 (5 bases each). This CDR3 spans 14 amino acids. V was clipped by 0 bases and J by 4 bases, with 7 bases between them. Germline CDR1 SGHDT, CDR2 YYEEEE.